These T cell receptor beta chains were read from a single sample in a study of blood T cell repertoires in COVID-19. Some clones are missing from TCRdb's copy, which holds only in-frame ones; the method was immunoSEQ multiplex PCR. The sample shows 96,000 or so clones, roughly 88% of them seen only once. Sequenced sample: peripheral blood. The receptors shown here come from a woman at least 80 years old with acute or convalescent COVID-19. CDR3s include the opening cysteine and the closing phenylalanine or tryptophan. Each record gives: clone size, V gene, D gene, J gene, CDR3 DNA, CDR3 protein. D genes are given only for firm matches. Expanded clones are given a class, and other clones once, few, many or no size at all.

>-|TRBV28|TRBD1|TRBJ1-5
TGTGCCAGCAGTCTGGGGACAGGGAATCAGCCCCAGCATTTT
CASSLGTGNQPQHF
>-|TRBV25-1|-|TRBJ2-2
TGTGCCAGCAGTGAATTCTCGGCGGGGTGGAACACCGGGGAGCTGTTTTTT
CASSEFSAGWNTGELFF
>-|TRBV2|-|TRBJ1-2
TGTGCCAGCAGTGAAGCCACACCTTCCTATGGCTACACCTTC
CASSEATPSYGYTF
>-|TRBV5-4|-|TRBJ2-7
TGTGCCAGCAGCTTGGACCGGGAGCAGTACTTC
CASSLDREQYF
>few|TRBV28|TRBD2|TRBJ2-1
TGTGCCAGCAGTGAGACTAGCGGGAGGGGCAATGAGCAGTTCTTC
CASSETSGRGNEQFF
>-|TRBV6-2/TRBV6-3|-|TRBJ1-1
TGTGCCAGCAGTTACTCTATAGGCTCGTGGAGCACTGAAGCTTTCTTT
CASSYSIGSWSTEAFF
>-|TRBV9|-|TRBJ1-6
TGTGCCAGCAGCGTAGTTGACAGTTGGGATTCACCCCTCCACTTT
CASSVVDSWDSPLHF
>once|TRBV30|-|TRBJ1-2
TGTGCCTGGAGCGCATCACTGTCTAACTATGGCTACACCTTC
CAWSASLSNYGYTF
>-|TRBV12-5|-|TRBJ2-1
TGTGCTAGTGGTCCCGGACCCAAGCTTATAGGGGATGAGCAGTTCTTC
CASGPGPKLIGDEQFF
>-|TRBV29-1|TRBD1|TRBJ2-7
TGCAGCGTTGTGCAGGGACAGGGGTACGAGCAGTACTTC
CSVVQGQGYEQYF
>-|TRBV6-6|TRBD2|TRBJ2-1
TGTGCCAGCAGGCATGGGACTAGCGGGAGGTTAAATGAGCAGTTCTTC
CASRHGTSGRLNEQFF
>once|TRBV6-2/TRBV6-3|-|TRBJ2-2
TGTGCCAGCAGTTTCGATGGCAGGGCATCTCCCAACACCGGGGAGCTGTTTTTT
CASSFDGRASPNTGELFF
>-|TRBV5-4|-|TRBJ2-7
TGTGCCAGCAGCACATTCGCAGGGCACGGATGGGACGAGCAGTACTTC
CASSTFAGHGWDEQYF
>-|TRBV6-6|-|TRBJ1-5
TGTGCCAGCAGTGTTCAGGGGAATCAGCCCCAGCATTTT
CASSVQGNQPQHF
>-|TRBV11-3|-|TRBJ1-1
TGTGCCAGCAGCCCGGGCGACAGGAGCAGTCAGGACACTGAAGCTTTCTTT
CASSPGDRSSQDTEAFF
>few|TRBV4-3|TRBD2|TRBJ2-3
TGCGCCAGCAGCCAAGTTCTTCTAGCGGGACACACAGATACGCAGTATTTT
CASSQVLLAGHTDTQYF
>-|TRBV18|-|TRBJ1-4
TGTGCCAGCTCACCGATGGGCTCTAATGAAAAACTGTTTTTT
CASSPMGSNEKLFF
>-|TRBV7-2|TRBD1|TRBJ2-3
TGTGCCAGCAGCTTAAGGGTGTCAGGGGGCCCCACAGATACGCAGTATTTT
CASSLRVSGGPTDTQYF
>few|TRBV3-1/TRBV3-2|TRBD2|TRBJ2-3
TGTGCCAGCAACCGGGGGGGGCTCACAGATACGCAGTATTTT
CASNRGGLTDTQYF
>-|TRBV6-2/TRBV6-3|TRBD1|TRBJ2-2
TGTGCCAGCAGTTCCAGGGACAGGGTATCCGGGGAGCTGTTTTTT
CASSSRDRVSGELFF
>-|TRBV7-3|TRBD2|TRBJ2-1
TGTGCCAGCAGCTTAACGGGGTGGCGGACTAGCGGGACCTACAATGAGCAGTTCTTC
CASSLTGWRTSGTYNEQFF
>-|TRBV18|-|TRBJ2-3
TGTGCCAGCTCACCACCCGGTGTAGATACGCAGTATTTT
CASSPPGVDTQYF
>-|TRBV21-1|-|TRBJ1-3
TGTGCCAGCAGCCCTGGGACAGGGCCTTGCTCTGGAAACACCATATATTTT
CASSPGTGPCSGNTIYF
>-|TRBV5-8|TRBD1|TRBJ2-1
TGTGCCAGCTCCCCCCGGGACAGAGACTACAATGAGCAGTTCTTC
CASSPRDRDYNEQFF
>-|TRBV5-4|-|TRBJ1-1
TGTGCCAGCAGCCTAGACAGACACCCTAACACTGAAGCTTTCTTT
CASSLDRHPNTEAFF
>-|TRBV7-6|-|TRBJ1-3
TGTGCCAGCAGCTCTGGCCTAGAAGTATCTGGAAACACCATATATTTT
CASSSGLEVSGNTIYF
>-|TRBV18|-|TRBJ2-7
TGTGCCAGCTCATTAACTCCGGGACTGGGGATGGGTGAGCAGTACTTC
CASSLTPGLGMGEQYF
>-|TRBV7-9|-|TRBJ2-2
TGTGCCAGCAGCCCGGGGAACACCGGGGAGCTGTTTTTT
CASSPGNTGELFF
>-|TRBV7-9|TRBD2|TRBJ2-1
TGTGCCAGCAGCTTCTCCGGGAGTGGGGACTATTTGGATGAGCAGTTCTTC
CASSFSGSGDYLDEQFF
>-|TRBV30|-|TRBJ1-6
TGTGCCTGGACTAAGGGGGTAGGTTCACCCCTCCACTTT
CAWTKGVGSPLHF
>-|TRBV6-5|-|TRBJ2-7
TGTGCCAGCAGTTACCAATTCGGTTACGAGCAGTACTTC
CASSYQFGYEQYF
>-|TRBV6-5|-|TRBJ2-3
TGTGCCAGCACACAGGCGGGCACAGATACGCAGTATTTT
CASTQAGTDTQYF
>-|TRBV10-2|-|TRBJ1-1
TGCGCCAGCTGCCCTGCAGGGCGAGGGGGTTCCACTGAAGCTTTCTTT
CASCPAGRGGSTEAFF
>-|TRBV2|TRBD1|TRBJ1-1
TGTGCCAGCAGTGCACGGACAGGGATCAACACTGAAGCTTTCTTT
CASSARTGINTEAFF
>-|TRBV10-2|-|TRBJ2-7
TGCGCCAGCAGTGACACCGGGACAATGATGCGGCAGTACTTC
CASSDTGTMMRQYF